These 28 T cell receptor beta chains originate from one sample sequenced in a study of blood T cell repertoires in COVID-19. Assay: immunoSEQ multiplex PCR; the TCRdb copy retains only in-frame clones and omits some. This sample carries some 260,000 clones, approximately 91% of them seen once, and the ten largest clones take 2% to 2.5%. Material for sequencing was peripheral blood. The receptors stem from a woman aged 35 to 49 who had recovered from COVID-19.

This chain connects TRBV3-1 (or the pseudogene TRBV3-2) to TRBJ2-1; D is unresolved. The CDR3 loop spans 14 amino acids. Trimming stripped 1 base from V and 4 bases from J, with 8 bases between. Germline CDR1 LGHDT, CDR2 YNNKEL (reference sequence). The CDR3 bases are TGTGCCAGCAGCCAAGGGCTAGAGTACAATGAGCAGTTCTTC. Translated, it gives CASSQGLEYNEQFF.

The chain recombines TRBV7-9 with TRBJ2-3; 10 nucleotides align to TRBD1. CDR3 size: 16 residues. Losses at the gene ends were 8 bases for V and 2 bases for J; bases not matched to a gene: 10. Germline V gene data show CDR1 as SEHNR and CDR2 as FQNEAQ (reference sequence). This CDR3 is CASSHRDRGDTDTQYF. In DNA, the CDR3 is TGTGCCAGCTCTCACCGGGACAGGGGTGACACAGATACGCAGTATTTT.

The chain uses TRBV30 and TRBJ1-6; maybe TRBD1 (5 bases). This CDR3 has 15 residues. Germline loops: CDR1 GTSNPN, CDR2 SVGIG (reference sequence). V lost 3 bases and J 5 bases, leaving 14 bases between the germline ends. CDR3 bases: TGTGCCTGGAGCCTTCTAGGACAAAATAATTCACCCCTCCACTTT. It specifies CAWSLLGQNNSPLHF.

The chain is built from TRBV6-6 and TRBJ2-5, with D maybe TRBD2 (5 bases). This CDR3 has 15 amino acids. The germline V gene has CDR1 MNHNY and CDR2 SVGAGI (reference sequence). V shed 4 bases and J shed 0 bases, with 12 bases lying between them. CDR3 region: CASSLLRADQETQYF. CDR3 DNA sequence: TGTGCCAGCAGTTTGCTGCGGGCAGACCAAGAGACCCAGTACTTC.

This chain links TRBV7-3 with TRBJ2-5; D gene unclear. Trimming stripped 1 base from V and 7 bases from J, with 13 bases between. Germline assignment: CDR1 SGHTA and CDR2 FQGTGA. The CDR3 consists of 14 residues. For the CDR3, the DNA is TGTGCCAGCAGCTTAAACTCGGAGCTGGGGACCCAGTACTTC. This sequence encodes CASSLNSELGTQYF.

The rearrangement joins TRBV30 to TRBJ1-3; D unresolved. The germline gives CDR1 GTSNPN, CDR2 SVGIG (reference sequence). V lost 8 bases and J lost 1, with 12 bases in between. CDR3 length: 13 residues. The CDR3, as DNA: TGTGCCGACTCCCCCCGGTCTGGAAACACCATATATTTT. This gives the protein CADSPRSGNTIYF.

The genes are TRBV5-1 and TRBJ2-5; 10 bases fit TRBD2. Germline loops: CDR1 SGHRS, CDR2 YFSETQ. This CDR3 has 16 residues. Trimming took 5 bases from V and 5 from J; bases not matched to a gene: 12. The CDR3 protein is CASSSLLAGEVETQYF. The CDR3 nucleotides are TGCGCCAGCAGTTCTCTCCTAGCGGGAGAAGTGGAGACCCAGTACTTC.

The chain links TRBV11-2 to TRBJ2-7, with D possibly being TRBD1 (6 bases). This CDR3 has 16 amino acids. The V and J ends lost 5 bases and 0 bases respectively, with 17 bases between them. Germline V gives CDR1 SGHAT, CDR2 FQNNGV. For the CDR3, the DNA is TGTGCCAGCAGCGCCGTGGACAGTGCAAGCTCCTACGAGCAGTACTTC. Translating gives CASSAVDSASSYEQYF.

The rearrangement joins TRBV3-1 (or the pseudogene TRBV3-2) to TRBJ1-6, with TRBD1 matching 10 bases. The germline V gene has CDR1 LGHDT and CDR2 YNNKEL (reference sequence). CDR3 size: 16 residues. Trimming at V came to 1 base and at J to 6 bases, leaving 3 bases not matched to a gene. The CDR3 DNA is TGTGCCAGCAGCCAAGCGGGACAGGGGCGTAATTCACCCCTCCACTTT. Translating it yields CASSQAGQGRNSPLHF.

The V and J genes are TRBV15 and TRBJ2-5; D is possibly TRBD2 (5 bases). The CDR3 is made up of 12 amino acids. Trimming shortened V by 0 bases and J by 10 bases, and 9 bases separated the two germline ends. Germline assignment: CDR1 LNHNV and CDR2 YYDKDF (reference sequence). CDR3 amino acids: CATSRDFRGQYF. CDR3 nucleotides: TGTGCCACCAGCAGAGATTTCCGGGGCCAGTACTTC.

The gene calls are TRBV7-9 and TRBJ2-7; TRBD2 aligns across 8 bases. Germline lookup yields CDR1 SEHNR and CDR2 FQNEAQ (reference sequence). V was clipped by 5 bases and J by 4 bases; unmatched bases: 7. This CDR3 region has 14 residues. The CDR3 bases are TGTGCCAGCAGCGTAGGGACTAGGGGTTACGAGCAGTACTTC. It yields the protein CASSVGTRGYEQYF. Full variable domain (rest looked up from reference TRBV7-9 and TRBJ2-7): DTGVSQNPRHKITKRGQNVTFRCDPISEHNRLYWYRQTLGQGPEFLTYFQNEAQLEKSRLLSDRFSAERPKGSFSTLEIQRTEQGDSAMYLCASSVGTRGYEQYFGPGTRLTVT.

The CDR3 bases are TGTGCCAGCAGTTTGGGAGGGGGGGGAATCTACGAGCAGTACTTC. It specifies CASSLGGGGIYEQYF. The chain is built from TRBV27 and TRBJ2-7; a possible D gene is TRBD2 (7 bases). V was cut by 3 bases and J by 3 bases, with 15 bases left in between. CDR1 is MNHEY and CDR2 is SMNVEV in the germline V gene (reference sequence). This CDR3 has 15 amino acids.

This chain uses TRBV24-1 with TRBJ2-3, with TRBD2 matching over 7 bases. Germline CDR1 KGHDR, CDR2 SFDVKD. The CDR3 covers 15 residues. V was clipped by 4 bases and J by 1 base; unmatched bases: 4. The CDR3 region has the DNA TGTGCCACCAGTGAAGGCGGGGGACGCACAGATACGCAGTATTTT. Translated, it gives CATSEGGGRTDTQYF.

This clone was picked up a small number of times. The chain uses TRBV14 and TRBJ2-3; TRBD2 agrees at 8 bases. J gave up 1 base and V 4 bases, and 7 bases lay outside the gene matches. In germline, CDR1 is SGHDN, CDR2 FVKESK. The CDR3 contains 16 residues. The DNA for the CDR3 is TGTGCCAGCAGCCGTAATAGCGGGGCGGGCACAGATACGCAGTATTTT. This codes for CASSRNSGAGTDTQYF.

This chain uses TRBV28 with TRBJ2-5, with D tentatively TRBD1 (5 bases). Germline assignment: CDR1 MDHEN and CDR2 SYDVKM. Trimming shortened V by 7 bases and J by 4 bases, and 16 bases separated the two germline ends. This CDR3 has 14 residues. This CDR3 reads CASTSRRQGETQYF. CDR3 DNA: TGTGCCAGCACCTCAAGACGGCAGGGAGAGACCCAGTACTTC.

CDR3 sequence: CASSLGSGSVFGYTF. Written as DNA, the CDR3 is TGCGCCAGCAGCCTGGGGTCAGGGTCGGTCTTTGGCTACACCTTC. V is TRBV5-1 and J is TRBJ1-2, with D possibly TRBD1 on 5 matching bases. CDR1 is SGHRS, CDR2 YFSETQ, per germline. Trimming pared 4 bases from V and 7 bases from J, leaving 20 bases between. The CDR3 sequence is 15 residues long.

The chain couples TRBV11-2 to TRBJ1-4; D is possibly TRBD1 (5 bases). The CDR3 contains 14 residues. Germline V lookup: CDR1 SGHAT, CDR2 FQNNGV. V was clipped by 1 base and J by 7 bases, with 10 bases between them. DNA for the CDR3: TGTGCCAGCAGCTTAGCGGGGAGGGGTGAAAAACTGTTTTTT. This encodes CASSLAGRGEKLFF.

This CDR3 is CASSYAGRFNEQFF. The DNA of the CDR3 is TGTGCCAGCAGTTACGCCGGGAGGTTTAATGAGCAGTTCTTC. The rearrangement joins TRBV6-2 or TRBV6-3 to TRBJ2-1; 7 bases are shared with TRBD2. After removal of 2 bases from V and 7 bases from J, the junction contained 5 bases not matched to a gene. CDR3 length equals 14 residues. The germline CDR1 and CDR2 sequences are MNHEY and SVGEGT.

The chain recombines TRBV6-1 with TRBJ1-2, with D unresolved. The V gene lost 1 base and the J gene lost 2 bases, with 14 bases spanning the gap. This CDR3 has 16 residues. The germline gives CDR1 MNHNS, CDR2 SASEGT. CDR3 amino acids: CASSEVLGIRNYGYTF. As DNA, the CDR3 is TGTGCCAGCAGTGAAGTTCTCGGGATCCGAAACTATGGCTACACCTTC.

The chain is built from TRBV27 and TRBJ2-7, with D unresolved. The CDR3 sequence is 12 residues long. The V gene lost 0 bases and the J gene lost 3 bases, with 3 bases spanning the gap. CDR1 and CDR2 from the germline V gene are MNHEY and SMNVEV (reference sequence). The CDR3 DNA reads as TGTGCCAGCAGTTTATCCGGCTACGAGCAGTACTTC. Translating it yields CASSLSGYEQYF.

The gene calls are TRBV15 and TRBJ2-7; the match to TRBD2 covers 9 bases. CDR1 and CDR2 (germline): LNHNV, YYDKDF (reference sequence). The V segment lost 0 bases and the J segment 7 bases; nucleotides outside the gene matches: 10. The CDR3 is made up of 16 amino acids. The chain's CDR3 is CATSRDAGGTLGEQYF. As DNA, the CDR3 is TGTGCCACCAGCAGAGATGCGGGAGGGACCCTTGGGGAGCAGTACTTC.

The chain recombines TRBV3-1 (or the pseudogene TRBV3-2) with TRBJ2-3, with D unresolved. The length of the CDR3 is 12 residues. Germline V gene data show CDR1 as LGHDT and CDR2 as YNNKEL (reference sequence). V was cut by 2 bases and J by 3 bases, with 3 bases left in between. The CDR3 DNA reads TGTGCCAGCAGCCAAACAACAGATACGCAGTATTTT. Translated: CASSQTTDTQYF.

DNA of the CDR3: TGCAGCGTTGCCGGAGGGACAGGGGGCTCCTACGAGCAGTACTTC. It translates to CSVAGGTGGSYEQYF. The J gene is TRBJ2-7, the V gene TRBV29-1; 11 bases align to TRBD1. Germline assignment: CDR1 SQVTM and CDR2 ANQGSEA. The CDR3 is made up of 15 amino acids. The V segment lost 4 bases and the J segment 0 bases; nucleotides outside the gene matches: 5.

This CDR3 is CASSLQGAGEKLFF. CDR3 nucleotide sequence: TGTGCCAGCAGCCTTCAGGGGGCCGGGGAAAAACTGTTTTTT. The chain combines TRBV3-1 (or the pseudogene TRBV3-2) with TRBJ1-4; the match to TRBD1 covers 8 bases. V lost 4 bases, J lost 8 bases, and 6 bases stayed unmatched. The CDR3 covers 14 residues. Germline-derived CDR1 and CDR2 are LGHDT and YNNKEL (reference sequence).

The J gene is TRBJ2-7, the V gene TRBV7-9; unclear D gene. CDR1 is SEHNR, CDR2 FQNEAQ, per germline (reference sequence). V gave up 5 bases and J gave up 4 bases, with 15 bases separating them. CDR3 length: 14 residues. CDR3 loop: CASSPRQKKYEQYF. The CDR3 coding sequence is TGTGCCAGCAGCCCTAGGCAGAAGAAGTACGAGCAGTACTTC.

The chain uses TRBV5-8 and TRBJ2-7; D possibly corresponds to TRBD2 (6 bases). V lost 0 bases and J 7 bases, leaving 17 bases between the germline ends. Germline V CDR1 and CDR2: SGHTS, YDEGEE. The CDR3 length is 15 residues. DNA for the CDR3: TGTGCCAGCAGCTTGGCCCCGGGACGGGACTTTGAGCAGTACTTC. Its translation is CASSLAPGRDFEQYF.

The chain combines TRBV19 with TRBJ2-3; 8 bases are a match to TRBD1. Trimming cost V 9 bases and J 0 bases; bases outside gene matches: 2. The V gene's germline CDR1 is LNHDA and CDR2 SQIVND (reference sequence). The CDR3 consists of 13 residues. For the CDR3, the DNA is TGTGCCAGCAGGGGGCTTAGCACAGATACGCAGTATTTT. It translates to CASRGLSTDTQYF.

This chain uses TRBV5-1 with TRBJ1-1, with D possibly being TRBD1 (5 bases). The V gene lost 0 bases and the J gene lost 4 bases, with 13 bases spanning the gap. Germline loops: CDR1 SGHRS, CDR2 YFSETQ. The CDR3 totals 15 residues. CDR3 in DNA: TGCGCCAGCAGCTTGGTAGGGGCGCGGGGCACTGAAGCTTTCTTT. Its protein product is CASSLVGARGTEAFF.